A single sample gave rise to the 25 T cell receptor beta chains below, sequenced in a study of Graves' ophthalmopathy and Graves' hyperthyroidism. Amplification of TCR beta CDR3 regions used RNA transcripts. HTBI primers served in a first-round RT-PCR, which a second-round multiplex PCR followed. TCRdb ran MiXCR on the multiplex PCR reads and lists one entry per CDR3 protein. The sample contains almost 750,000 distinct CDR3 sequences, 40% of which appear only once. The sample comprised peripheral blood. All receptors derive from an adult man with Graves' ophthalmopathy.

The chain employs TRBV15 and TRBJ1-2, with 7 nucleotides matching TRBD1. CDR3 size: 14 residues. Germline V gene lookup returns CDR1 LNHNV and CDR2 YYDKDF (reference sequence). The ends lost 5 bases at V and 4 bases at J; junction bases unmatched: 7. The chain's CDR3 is CATSQTGTAYGYTF. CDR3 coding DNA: TGTGCCACCAGCCAGACAGGGACAGCCTATGGCTACACCTTC.

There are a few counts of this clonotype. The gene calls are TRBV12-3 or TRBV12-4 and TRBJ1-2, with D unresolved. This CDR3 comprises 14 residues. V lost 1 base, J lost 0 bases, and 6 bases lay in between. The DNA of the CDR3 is TGTGCCAGCAGTTTAGAGGGCCCTAACTATGGCTACACCTTC. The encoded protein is CASSLEGPNYGYTF.

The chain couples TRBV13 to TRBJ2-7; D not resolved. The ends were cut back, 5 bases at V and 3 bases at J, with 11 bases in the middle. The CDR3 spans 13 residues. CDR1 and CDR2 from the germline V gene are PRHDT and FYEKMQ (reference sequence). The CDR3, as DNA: TGTGCCAGCAGCAGGGAATTGAACTACGAGCAGTACTTC. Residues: CASSRELNYEQYF. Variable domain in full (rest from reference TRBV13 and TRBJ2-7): AAGVIQSPRHLIKEKRETATLKCYPIPRHDTVYWYQQGPGQDPQFLISFYEKMQSDKGSIPDRFSAQQFSDYHSELNMSSLELGDSALYFCASSRELNYEQYFGPGTRLTVT.

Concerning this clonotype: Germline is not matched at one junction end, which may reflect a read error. The chain's CDR3 is CATSRGRAYGYTF. Here the CDR3 DNA reads TGTGCCACCAGTAGGGGACGGGCCTATGGCTACACCTTC. The rearrangement joins TRBV2 to TRBJ1-2, with D possibly TRBD1 on 5 matching bases. CDR1 and CDR2 from the germline V gene are SNHLY and FYNNEI. This CDR3 spans 13 amino acids.

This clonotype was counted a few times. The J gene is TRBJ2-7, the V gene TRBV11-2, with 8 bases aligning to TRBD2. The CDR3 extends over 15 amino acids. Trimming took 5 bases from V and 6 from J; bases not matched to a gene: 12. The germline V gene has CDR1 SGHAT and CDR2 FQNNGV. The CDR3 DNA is TGTGCCAGCAGCGGGTTGGGTAGCGGGAAAGTCGAGCAGTACTTC. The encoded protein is CASSGLGSGKVEQYF.

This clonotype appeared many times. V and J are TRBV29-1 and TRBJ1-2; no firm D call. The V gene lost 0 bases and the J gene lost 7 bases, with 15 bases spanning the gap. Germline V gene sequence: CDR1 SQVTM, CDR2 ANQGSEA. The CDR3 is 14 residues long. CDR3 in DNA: TGCAGCGTTGAAGAGGACGCGGTTGTCGGTGGCTACACCTTC. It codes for CSVEEDAVVGGYTF.

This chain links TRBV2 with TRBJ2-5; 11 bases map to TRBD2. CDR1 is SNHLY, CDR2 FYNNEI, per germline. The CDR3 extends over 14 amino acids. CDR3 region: CARTTGLAAETQYF. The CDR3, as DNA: TGTGCGCGCACCACGGGACTAGCGGCAGAGACCCAGTACTTC.

This CDR3 reads CASSLGQLRGYTF. The CDR3 DNA reads TGTGCCAGCAGCCTTGGACAGTTACGCGGCTACACCTTC. The chain links TRBV9 to TRBJ1-2; TRBD1 might be the D (6 bases). This CDR3 spans 13 amino acids. Germline assignment: CDR1 SGDLS and CDR2 YYNGEE. V was trimmed by 4 bases and J by 8 bases, leaving 15 bases between them.

DNA of the CDR3: TGTGCCAGCAGTGCGCCAGGGGGCCGGAATTCACCCCTCCACTTT. Protein sequence: CASSAPGGRNSPLHF. This rearrangement joins TRBV2 to TRBJ1-6; TRBD1 matches at 8 bases. Germline V lookup: CDR1 SNHLY, CDR2 FYNNEI. The trim removed 4 bases at V and 7 bases at J, leaving 6 bases unmatched. This CDR3 has 15 amino acids.

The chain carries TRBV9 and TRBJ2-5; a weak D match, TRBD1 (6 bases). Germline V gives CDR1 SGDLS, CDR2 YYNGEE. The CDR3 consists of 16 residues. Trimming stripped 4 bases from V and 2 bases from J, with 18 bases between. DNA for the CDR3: TGTGCCAGCAGCCCAGTCAAGACAGGCGTACAAGAGACCCAGTACTTC. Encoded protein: CASSPVKTGVQETQYF.

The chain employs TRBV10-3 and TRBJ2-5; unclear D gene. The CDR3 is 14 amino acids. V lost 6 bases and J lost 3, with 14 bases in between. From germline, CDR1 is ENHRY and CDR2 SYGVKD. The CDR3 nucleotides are TGTGCCATCAGCAGTTTATTCGTCAAAGAGACCCAGTACTTC. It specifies CAISSLFVKETQYF.

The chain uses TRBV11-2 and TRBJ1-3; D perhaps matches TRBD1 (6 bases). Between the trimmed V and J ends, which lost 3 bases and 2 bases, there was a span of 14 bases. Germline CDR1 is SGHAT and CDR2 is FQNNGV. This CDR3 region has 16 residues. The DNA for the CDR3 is TGTGCCAGCAGCTTCCGGCAGGGGAGCCCTGGAAACACCATATATTTT. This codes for CASSFRQGSPGNTIYF.

In DNA form, the CDR3 reads TGCAGTGCTAGAGATACTAGGGCACAGGGAGGGACCGGGGAGCTGTTTTTT. Translating gives CSARDTRAQGGTGELFF. The V call is TRBV20-1, the J call TRBJ2-2; TRBD2 is a possible D gene (7 bases). V was shortened by 0 bases and J by 5 bases, with 19 bases between the two germline ends. CDR1 DFQATT and CDR2 SNEGSKA come from the germline V gene (reference sequence). The CDR3 has 17 residues.

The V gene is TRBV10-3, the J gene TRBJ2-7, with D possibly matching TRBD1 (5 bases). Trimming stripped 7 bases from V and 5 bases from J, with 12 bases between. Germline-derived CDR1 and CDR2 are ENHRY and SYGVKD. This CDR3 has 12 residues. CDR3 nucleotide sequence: TGTGCCATCAATTCGGCCAGGGACGAGCAGTACTTC. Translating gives CAINSARDEQYF.

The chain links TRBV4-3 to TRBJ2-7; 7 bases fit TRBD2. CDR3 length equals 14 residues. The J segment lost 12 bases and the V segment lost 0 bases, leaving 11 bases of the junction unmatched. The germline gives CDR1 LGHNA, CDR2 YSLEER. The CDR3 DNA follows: TGCGCCAGCAGCCAAGATCGTGGGGGGGAAATCGCGTACTTC. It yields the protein CASSQDRGGEIAYF.

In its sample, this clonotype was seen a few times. CDR3 residues: CASSLRQEQYF. The DNA for the CDR3 is TGTGCCAGCAGCTTACGACAAGAGCAGTACTTC. The chain recombines TRBV5-6 with TRBJ2-7, with D unresolved. The CDR3 length is 11 residues. Germline lookup yields CDR1 SGHDT and CDR2 YYEEEE. Trimming stripped 2 bases from V and 7 bases from J, with 7 bases between.

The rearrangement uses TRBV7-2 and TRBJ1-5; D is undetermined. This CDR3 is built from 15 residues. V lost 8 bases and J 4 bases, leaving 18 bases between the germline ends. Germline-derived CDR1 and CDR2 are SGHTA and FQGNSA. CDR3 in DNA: TGTGCCAGCCTCACCCACCCGGGCGTAAATCAGCCCCAGCATTTT. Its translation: CASLTHPGVNQPQHF.

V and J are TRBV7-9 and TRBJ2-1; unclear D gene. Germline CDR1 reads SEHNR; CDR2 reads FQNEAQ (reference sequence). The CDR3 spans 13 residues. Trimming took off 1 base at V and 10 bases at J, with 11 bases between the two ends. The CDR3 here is CASSLVLGREQFF. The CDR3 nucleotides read TGTGCCAGCAGCTTAGTATTGGGCAGGGAGCAGTTCTTC.

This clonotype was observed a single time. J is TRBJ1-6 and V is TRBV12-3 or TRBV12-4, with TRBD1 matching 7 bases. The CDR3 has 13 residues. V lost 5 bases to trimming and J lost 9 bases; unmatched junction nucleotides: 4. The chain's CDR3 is CASSRQGFSPLHF. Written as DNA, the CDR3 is TGTGCCAGCAGTCGACAGGGTTTTTCACCCCTCCACTTT.

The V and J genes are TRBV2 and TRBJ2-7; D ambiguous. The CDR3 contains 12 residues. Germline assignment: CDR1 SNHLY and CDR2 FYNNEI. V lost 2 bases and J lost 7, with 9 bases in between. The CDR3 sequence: CASSERYREQYF. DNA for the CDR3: TGTGCCAGCAGTGAACGGTATAGGGAGCAGTACTTC.

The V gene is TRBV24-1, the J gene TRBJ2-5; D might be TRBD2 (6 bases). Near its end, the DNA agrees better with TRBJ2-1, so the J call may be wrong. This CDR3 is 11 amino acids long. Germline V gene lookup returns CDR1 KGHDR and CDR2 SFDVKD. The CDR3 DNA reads TGTGCCACCAGTGGCGGGGTTGAGCAGTTCTTC. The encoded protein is CATSGGVEQFF.

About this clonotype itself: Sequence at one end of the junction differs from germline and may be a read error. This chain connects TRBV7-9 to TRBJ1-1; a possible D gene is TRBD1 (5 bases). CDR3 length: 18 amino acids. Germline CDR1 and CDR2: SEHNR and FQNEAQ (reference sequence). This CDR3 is CASRPFGTRLNMNTEAFF. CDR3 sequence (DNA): TGCGCCAGCAGGCCCTTTGGGACTCGTCTAAATATGAACACTGAAGCTTTCTTT.

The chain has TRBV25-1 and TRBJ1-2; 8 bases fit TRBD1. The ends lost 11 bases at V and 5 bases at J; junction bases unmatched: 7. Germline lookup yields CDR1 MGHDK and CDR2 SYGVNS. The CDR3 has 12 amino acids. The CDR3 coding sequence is TGTGCCTGGAGTGGGACAGGTTATGGCTACACCTTC. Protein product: CAWSGTGYGYTF.

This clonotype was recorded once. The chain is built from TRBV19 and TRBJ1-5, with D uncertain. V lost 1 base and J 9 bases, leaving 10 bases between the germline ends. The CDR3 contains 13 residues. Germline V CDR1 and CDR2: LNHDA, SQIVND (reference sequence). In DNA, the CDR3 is TGTGCCAGTAGTATAGTAACCCTCCGGCCCCAGCATTTT. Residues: CASSIVTLRPQHF.

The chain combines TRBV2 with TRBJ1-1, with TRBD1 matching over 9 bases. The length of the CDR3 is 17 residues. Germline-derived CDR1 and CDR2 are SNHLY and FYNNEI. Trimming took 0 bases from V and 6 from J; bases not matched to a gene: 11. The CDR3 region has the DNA TGTGCCAGCAGTGAAGCAGGCGCGGGACAGGGAGCAGCTGAAGCTTTCTTT. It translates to CASSEAGAGQGAAEAFF.